The clone carrying this T cell receptor (beta chain) was recorded many times. This record belongs to a study of spatial heterogeneity in lung cancer. Across the whole study: Alpha-chain sequences were consistently detected in smaller numbers than beta-chain sequences.

TCRdb analysed the 5' RACE reads with MiXCR anew, one entry per CDR3 protein. Of 110,000 or so distinct CDR3 sequences listed, 10% to 12% were seen once; the top ten hold roughly a quarter. This CDR3 region has 15 residues. The V end lost 1 base, the J end lost 7 bases, and 14 bases lay between the germline ends. Germline V CDR1 and CDR2: SGHTA, FQGNSA. Time point reported: blood at routine non-recurrence follow-up after resection. This sequence joins TRBV7-2 and TRBJ2-1; no clear D gene. This receptor was identified in a female donor with early-stage non-small cell lung cancer. This material consisted of PBMCs, taken at follow-up. The chain's CDR3 is CASSLEVQIWNEQFF. In DNA form, the CDR3 reads TGTGCCAGCAGCTTAGAGGTCCAAATCTGGAATGAGCAGTTCTTC.